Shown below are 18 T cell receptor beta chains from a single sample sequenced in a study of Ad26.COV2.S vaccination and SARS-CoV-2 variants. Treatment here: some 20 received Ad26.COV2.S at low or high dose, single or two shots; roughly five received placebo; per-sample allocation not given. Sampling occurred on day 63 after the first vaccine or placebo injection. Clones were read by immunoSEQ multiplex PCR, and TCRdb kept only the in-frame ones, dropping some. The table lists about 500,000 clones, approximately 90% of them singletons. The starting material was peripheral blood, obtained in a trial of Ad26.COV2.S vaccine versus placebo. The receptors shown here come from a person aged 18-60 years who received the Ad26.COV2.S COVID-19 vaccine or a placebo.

The CDR3 DNA follows: TGTGCCTGGATACGTTCGGGTACAGAGAACACTGAAGCTTTCTTT. Translating it yields CAWIRSGTENTEAFF. The chain employs TRBV30 and TRBJ1-1; D uncertain. This CDR3 is 15 amino acids long. V was cut by 4 bases and J by 1 base, with 16 bases left in between. Germline loops: CDR1 GTSNPN, CDR2 SVGIG (reference sequence). Filled out from reference TRBV30 and TRBJ1-1, the complete variable domain reads SQTIHQWPATLVQPVGSPLSLECTVEGTSNPNLYWYRQAAGRGLQLLFYSVGIGQISSEVPQNLSASRPQDRQFILSSKKLLLSDSGFYLCAWIRSGTENTEAFFGQGTRLTVV.

The CDR3 nucleotides read TGTGCCAGCAGTGAATCTGAAGGTACCTACGAGCAGTACTTC. It codes for CASSESEGTYEQYF. The chain recombines TRBV2 with TRBJ2-7; D ambiguous. V dropped 2 bases and J dropped 2 bases, with 10 bases sitting between them. This CDR3 is 14 amino acids long. Per the germline V gene, CDR1 is SNHLY and CDR2 is FYNNEI.

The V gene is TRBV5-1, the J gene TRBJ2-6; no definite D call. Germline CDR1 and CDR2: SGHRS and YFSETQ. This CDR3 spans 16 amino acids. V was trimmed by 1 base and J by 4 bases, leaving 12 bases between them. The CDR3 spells CASSLPAVSGANVLTF. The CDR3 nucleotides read TGCGCCAGCAGCTTGCCCGCAGTTTCCGGGGCCAACGTCCTGACTTTC. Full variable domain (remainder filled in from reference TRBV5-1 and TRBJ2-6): KAGVTQTPRYLIKTRGQQVTLSCSPISGHRSVSWYQQTPGQGLQFLFEYFSETQRNKGNFPGRFSGRQFSNSRSEMNVSTLELGDSALYLCASSLPAVSGANVLTFGAGSRLTVL.

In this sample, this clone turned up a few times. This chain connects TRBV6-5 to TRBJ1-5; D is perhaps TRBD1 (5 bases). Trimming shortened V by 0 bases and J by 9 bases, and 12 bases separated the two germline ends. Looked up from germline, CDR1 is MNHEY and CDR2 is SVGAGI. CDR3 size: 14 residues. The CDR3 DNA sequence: TGTGCCAGCAGTTACTCGGGGCCCAGATCGCCCCAGCATTTT. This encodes CASSYSGPRSPQHF.

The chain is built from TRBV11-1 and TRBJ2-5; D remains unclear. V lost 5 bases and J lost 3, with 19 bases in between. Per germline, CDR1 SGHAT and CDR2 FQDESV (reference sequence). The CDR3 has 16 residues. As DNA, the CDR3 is TGTGCCAGCAGCCCGTACCTCGCCATTACAAAAGAGACCCAGTACTTC. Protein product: CASSPYLAITKETQYF.

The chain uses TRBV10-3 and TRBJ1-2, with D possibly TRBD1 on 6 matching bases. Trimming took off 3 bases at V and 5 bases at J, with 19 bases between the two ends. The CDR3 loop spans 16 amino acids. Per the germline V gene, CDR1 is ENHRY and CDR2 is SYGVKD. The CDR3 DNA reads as TGTGCCATCAGTGAAGGCGCAGGGGTCGGATATTATGGCTACACCTTC. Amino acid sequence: CAISEGAGVGYYGYTF.

For the CDR3, the DNA is TGCGCCAGCAGCCAAGGAACTAGCGGGGTGACCGGGGAGCTGTTTTTT. Protein: CASSQGTSGVTGELFF. This chain connects TRBV4-1 to TRBJ2-2; 10 bases match TRBD2. Germline CDR1 is MGHRA and CDR2 is YSYEKL. The CDR3 is 16 amino acids. V gave up 1 base and J gave up 5 bases; unmatched junction bases: 4.

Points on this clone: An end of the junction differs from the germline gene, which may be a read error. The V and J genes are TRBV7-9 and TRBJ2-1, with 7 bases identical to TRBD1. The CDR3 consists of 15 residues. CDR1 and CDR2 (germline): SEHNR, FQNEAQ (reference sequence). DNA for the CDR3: TGTGCCAGCAGCCCGCCCGGGACAGCCCCGTTCCTCCTACTCTTC. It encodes CASSPPGTAPFLLLF.

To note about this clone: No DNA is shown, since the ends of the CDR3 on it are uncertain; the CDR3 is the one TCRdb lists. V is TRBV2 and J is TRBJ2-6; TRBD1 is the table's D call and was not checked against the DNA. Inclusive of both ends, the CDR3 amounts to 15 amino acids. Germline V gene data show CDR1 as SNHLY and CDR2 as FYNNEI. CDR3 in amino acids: CASILGPPGANVLTF.

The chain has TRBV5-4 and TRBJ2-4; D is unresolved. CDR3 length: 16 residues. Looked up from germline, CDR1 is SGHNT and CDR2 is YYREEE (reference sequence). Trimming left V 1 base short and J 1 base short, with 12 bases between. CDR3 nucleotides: TGTGCCAGCAGCTTGCCCGGGTCTGGGGCCAAAAACATTCAGTACTTC. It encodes CASSLPGSGAKNIQYF.

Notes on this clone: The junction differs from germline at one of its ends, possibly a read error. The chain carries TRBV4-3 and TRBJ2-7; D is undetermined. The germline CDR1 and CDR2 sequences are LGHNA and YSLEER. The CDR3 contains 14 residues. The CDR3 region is CTSSQSEEPDEQYF. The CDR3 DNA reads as TGCACCAGCAGCCAGTCTGAGGAGCCGGACGAGCAGTACTTC.

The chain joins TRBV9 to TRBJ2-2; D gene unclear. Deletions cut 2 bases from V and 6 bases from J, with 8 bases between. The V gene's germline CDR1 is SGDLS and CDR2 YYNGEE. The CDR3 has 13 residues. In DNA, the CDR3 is TGTGCCAGCAGCGTTACCACCCCCGGGGAGCTGTTTTTT. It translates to CASSVTTPGELFF.

Written as DNA, the CDR3 is TGTGCCAGCAGGACCGGGACAGCAGCTTACAATGAGCAGTTCTTC. Translating gives CASRTGTAAYNEQFF. The chain is built from TRBV27 and TRBJ2-1, with 7 nucleotides matching TRBD1. Germline CDR1 is MNHEY and CDR2 is SMNVEV (reference sequence). The CDR3 runs 15 residues. V lost 6 bases, J lost 4 bases, and 9 bases stayed unmatched.

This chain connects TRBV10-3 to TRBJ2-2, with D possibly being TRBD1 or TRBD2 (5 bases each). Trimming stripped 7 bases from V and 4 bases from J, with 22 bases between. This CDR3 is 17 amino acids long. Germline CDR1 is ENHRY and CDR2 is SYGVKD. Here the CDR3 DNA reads TGTGCCATCAACGTTGAGGGACCGCGCCCCGGCACCGGGGAGCTGTTTTTT. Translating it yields CAINVEGPRPGTGELFF.

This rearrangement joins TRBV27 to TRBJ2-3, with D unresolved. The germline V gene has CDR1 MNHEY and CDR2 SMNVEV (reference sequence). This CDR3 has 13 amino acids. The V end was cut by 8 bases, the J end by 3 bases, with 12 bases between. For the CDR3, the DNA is TGTGCCAGCCGACATCTCGGGACAGATACGCAGTATTTT. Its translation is CASRHLGTDTQYF.

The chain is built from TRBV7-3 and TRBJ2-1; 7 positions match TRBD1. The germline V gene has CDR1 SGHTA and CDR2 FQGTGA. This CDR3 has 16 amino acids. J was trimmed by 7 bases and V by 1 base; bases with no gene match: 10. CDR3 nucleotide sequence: TGTGCCAGCAGCTTAATGCTGGGGGAACAGGGGAATGAGCAGTTCTTC. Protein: CASSLMLGEQGNEQFF. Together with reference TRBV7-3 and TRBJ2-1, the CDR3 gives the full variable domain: GAGVSQTPSNKVTEKGKYVELRCDPISGHTALYWYRQSLGQGPEFLIYFQGTGAADDSGLPNDRFFAVRPEGSVSTLKIQRTERGDSAVYLCASSLMLGEQGNEQFFGPGTRLTVL.

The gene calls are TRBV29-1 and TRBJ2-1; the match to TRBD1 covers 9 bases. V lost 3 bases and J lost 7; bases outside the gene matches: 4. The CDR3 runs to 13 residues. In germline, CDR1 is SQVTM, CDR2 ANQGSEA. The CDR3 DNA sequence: TGCAGCGTTGAGGGGACAGGGTGGAATGAGCAGTTCTTC. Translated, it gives CSVEGTGWNEQFF.

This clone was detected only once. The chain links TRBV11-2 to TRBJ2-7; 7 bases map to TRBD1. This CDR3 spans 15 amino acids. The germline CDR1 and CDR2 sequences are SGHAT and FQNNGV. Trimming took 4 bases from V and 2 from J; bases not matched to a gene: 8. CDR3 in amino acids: CASSYLWDSTYEQYF. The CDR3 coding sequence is TGTGCCAGCAGCTACTTATGGGACAGTACCTACGAGCAGTACTTC.